One TCR beta chain is described in this entry. Other DNA sequences of this sample code for an identical CDR3. The source of the sample is a study of shared clonotypes between healthy human individuals. Study details: There were three CD4 naive, three CD4 memory, two CD8 naive and one CD8 memory plates per donor.

The length of the CDR3 is 12 residues. Germline-derived CDR1 and CDR2 are LGHNA and YNFKEQ. Trimming left V 2 bases short and J 5 bases short, with 5 bases between. Using immunoSEQ multiplex PCR, the repertoire was profiled, and TCRdb retains in-frame clones only, with some absent. The top ten hold 0.36% of the sample, which has roughly 2,500,000 clones, roughly 93% seen once. This clonotype was obtained from a young man in good health. Some clones in this sample may be carry-over from other donors' samples. The sequenced sample was naive CD4+ T cells from PBMCs. Subset: CD45RA+ positively selected. J is TRBJ2-3 and V is TRBV4-2; D unclear. The CDR3 DNA reads as TGTGCCAGCAGCCAAACGGGAGATACGCAGTATTTT. Protein sequence: CASSQTGDTQYF.